The present entry profiles one T cell receptor (beta chain) with its context. Its antigen is not known. This sample stems from a study of OX40 agonist ivuxolimab in advanced cancers. Turning to the study itself: Partial responses occurred in Three dose-escalation patients, one with hepatocellular carcinoma and two with cutaneous melanoma.

Sequencing used immunoSEQ multiplex PCR; TCRdb keeps in-frame clones, though not all of them. The sample lists around 84,000 clones, nearly 95% occurring once. The study, taken as a whole, reports: Normalized T-cell clonal expansion was also low in a subset of nonresponders. Dosing at 0.1 to 3.0 mg/kg was accompanied by clonal expansion of CD4+ and CD8+ blood T cells by week 6. Compared with CD4+, CD8+ T cells on average had more expanded clones.

Specimen: CD4+ or CD8+ T cells sorted from blood, collected in a trial of the OX40 agonist ivuxolimab. This clonotype originated in an adult with an advanced solid tumor such as melanoma, head and neck, liver or kidney cancer.

CDR3 nucleotides: TGTGCCTGGAGTGTACTCGTTGGGCGTGGGAGGGAGACCCAGTACTTC. Its protein is CAWSVLVGRGRETQYF. This chain links TRBV30 with TRBJ2-5; maybe TRBD2 (6 bases). The germline CDR1 and CDR2 sequences are GTSNPN and SVGIG (reference sequence). V lost 0 bases and J lost 5, with 19 bases in between. The CDR3 is made up of 16 amino acids.